Listed here are 28 T cell receptor beta chains from one sample, sequenced in a study of CD8 T cells in Susac syndrome. An amount of RNA that ranged from about 0.45 to 1 ug was reverse transcribed with random hexamers. TCRdb re-derived calls from the immunoSEQ multiplex PCR reads in MiXCR, one entry per CDR3 protein. The sample consists of about 240,000 distinct CDR3 sequences, almost 97% of them appearing once. Sequencing was performed on CD4+ T cells from PBMCs. These receptors were taken from a human donor with Susac syndrome.

This sequence joins TRBV4-1 and TRBJ2-7; D is unresolved. V was pared by 4 bases and J by 5 bases, with 9 bases between. This CDR3 has 12 residues. CDR1 MGHRA and CDR2 YSYEKL come from the germline V gene. CDR3 residues: CASSPSGHEQYF. The DNA for the CDR3 is TGCGCCAGCAGCCCCAGTGGCCACGAGCAGTACTTC.

The rearrangement links TRBV12-3 or TRBV12-4 to TRBJ2-1; no definite D call. Trimming removed 3 bases from V and 5 bases from J, with 5 bases in between. CDR3 length equals 12 residues. CDR3 DNA: TGTGCCAGCAGTTTTTCGGACAATGAGCAGTTCTTC. Encoded protein: CASSFSDNEQFF.

The table lists this clonotype with a count of one. This rearrangement joins TRBV6-1 to TRBJ1-2; the D gene is possibly TRBD1 (6 bases). V lost 6 bases and J 2 bases, leaving 10 bases between the germline ends. Germline V lookup: CDR1 MNHNS, CDR2 SASEGT. The CDR3 spans 13 residues. Here the CDR3 reads CASRPTGNYGYTF. The CDR3 DNA reads as TGTGCCAGCAGACCCACAGGGAACTATGGCTACACCTTC.

The chain employs TRBV30 and TRBJ1-2, with D uncertain. Germline-derived CDR1 and CDR2 are GTSNPN and SVGIG (reference sequence). V shed 1 base and J shed 4 bases, with 22 bases lying between them. The CDR3 runs to 17 residues. CDR3 nucleotides: TGTGCCTGGAGTGCCTCCCCGAGTGCAGGACGGCTCTATGGCTACACCTTC. Its protein is CAWSASPSAGRLYGYTF.

The chain joins TRBV27 to TRBJ2-5; 10 bases are a match to TRBD2. CDR3 length: 15 residues. The V gene's germline CDR1 is MNHEY and CDR2 SMNVEV (reference sequence). Germline trimming cut 4 bases from V and 2 bases from J; bases unmatched to any gene: 4. This CDR3 reads CASSSAGGGQETQYF. CDR3 bases: TGTGCCAGCAGTTCAGCGGGAGGGGGGCAAGAGACCCAGTACTTC.

The chain employs TRBV4-1 and TRBJ2-7; D is unresolved. The V and J ends lost 3 bases and 0 bases respectively, with 15 bases between them. Germline values: CDR1 MGHRA, CDR2 YSYEKL. The CDR3 runs to 16 residues. CDR3: CASSHRVGLGSYEQYF. The CDR3 DNA is TGCGCCAGCAGCCATCGGGTAGGGCTAGGCTCCTACGAGCAGTACTTC.

The CDR3 DNA reads TGTGCCAGCAGCCCTCGGAGGGCCAGGGGAGATACGCAGTATTTT. It yields the protein CASSPRRARGDTQYF. The chain carries TRBV25-1 and TRBJ2-3; D possibly matches TRBD1 or TRBD2 (6 bases each). This CDR3 comprises 15 residues. Deletions cut 6 bases from V and 5 bases from J, with 18 bases between. Germline assignment: CDR1 MGHDK and CDR2 SYGVNS.

This clonotype has more than one count but fewer than ten. The V gene is TRBV12-3 or TRBV12-4, the J gene TRBJ2-5; D unclear. The CDR3 is made up of 12 amino acids. V was trimmed by 8 bases and J by 4 bases, leaving 11 bases between them. Here the CDR3 reads CASRLAGETQYF. The CDR3 bases are TGTGCCAGCCGCCTGGCCGGAGAGACCCAGTACTTC.

The rearrangement uses TRBV5-4 and TRBJ2-5; perhaps TRBD1 as D (6 bases). The V gene lost 2 bases and the J gene lost 2 bases, with 16 bases spanning the gap. This CDR3 contains 16 residues. CDR1 is SGHNT, CDR2 YYREEE, per germline (reference sequence). CDR3 in DNA: TGTGCCAGCAGCTTTACTATGAATACAGGGCAAGAGACCCAGTACTTC. Protein product: CASSFTMNTGQETQYF.

This clonotype is a singleton in its sample. The chain links TRBV7-9 to TRBJ2-7; D is unclear. Germline V lookup: CDR1 SEHNR, CDR2 FQNEAQ (reference sequence). This CDR3 spans 14 amino acids. Deletions cut 1 base from V and 0 bases from J, with 7 bases between. The CDR3, as DNA: TGTGCCAGCAGCTTAGGGCTAGACTCCTACGAGCAGTACTTC. Translated: CASSLGLDSYEQYF.

The chain couples TRBV3-1 to TRBJ1-2; D gene ambiguous. V dropped 3 bases and J dropped 3 bases, with 8 bases sitting between them. The CDR3 extends over 13 amino acids. Germline CDR1 and CDR2: LGHDT and YNNKEL (reference sequence). CDR3 amino acids: CASSHRSDYGYTF. The CDR3 DNA follows: TGTGCCAGCAGCCACAGAAGTGACTATGGCTACACCTTC.

This chain connects TRBV20-1 to TRBJ1-4; TRBD1 is a possible D gene (5 bases). Trimming removed 5 bases from V and 10 bases from J, with 32 bases in between. The CDR3 runs 18 residues. CDR1 is DFQATT, CDR2 SNEGSKA, per germline (reference sequence). The DNA for the CDR3 is TGCAGTGCTGCACTGGGGCTTCTCCGCGAGCGGGGTGGCTTAAAACTGTTTTTT. Amino acids: CSAALGLLRERGGLKLFF.

This clonotype was picked up one time. V gene TRBV29-1 combines with J gene TRBJ2-4; the match to TRBD1 covers 9 bases. The CDR3 is made up of 13 amino acids. V dropped 6 bases and J dropped 6; count of bases not matched to a gene: 6. Germline V gene lookup returns CDR1 SQVTM and CDR2 ANQGSEA. The CDR3 loop reads CSVSRGQGNIQYF. The CDR3 DNA reads as TGCAGCGTCTCGAGGGGACAGGGAAACATTCAGTACTTC.

This clonotype has just one count. V usage is TRBV7-6 and J usage is TRBJ1-2; D is undetermined. V was clipped by 3 bases and J by 7 bases, with 12 bases between them. This CDR3 region has 13 residues. Germline CDR1 reads SGHVS; CDR2 reads FNYEAQ. Here the CDR3 reads CASSFLEAGGYTF. The CDR3 nucleotides are TGTGCCAGCAGCTTCCTTGAGGCCGGTGGCTACACCTTC.

The V and J genes are TRBV9 and TRBJ2-7; 7 positions match TRBD2. Per the germline V gene, CDR1 is SGDLS and CDR2 is YYNGEE. V was clipped by 3 bases and J by 5 bases; unmatched bases: 8. CDR3 size: 14 residues. CDR3 in DNA: TGTGCCAGCAGCGCGAGCGGGATTGGAGACGAGCAGTACTTC. Translated: CASSASGIGDEQYF.

The chain joins TRBV7-8 to TRBJ2-3, with 10 bases fitting TRBD2. J lost 0 bases, V lost 5 bases, and 2 bases had no gene match. The CDR3 runs 15 residues. Germline CDR1 and CDR2: SGHVS and FQNEAQ. CDR3 DNA sequence: TGTGCCAGCAGCGTACTAGCGGGAAGCACAGATACGCAGTATTTT. Amino acid sequence: CASSVLAGSTDTQYF.

The rearrangement links TRBV4-1 to TRBJ1-2; TRBD1 is a possible D gene (6 bases). Per germline, CDR1 MGHRA and CDR2 YSYEKL. V was clipped by 0 bases and J by 4 bases, with 24 bases between them. CDR3 length equals 19 residues. The CDR3 sequence is CASSQDTGRTNGVLYGYTF. The CDR3, as DNA: TGCGCCAGCAGCCAAGATACAGGGCGGACTAACGGGGTTCTCTATGGCTACACCTTC.

The chain uses TRBV30 and TRBJ2-7; possibly TRBD2 for D (6 bases). Trimming took 3 bases from V and 3 from J, leaving 15 bases between them. CDR1 is GTSNPN, CDR2 SVGIG, per germline (reference sequence). The CDR3 has 14 amino acids. CDR3 sequence: CAWRTIGGVYEQYF. The CDR3 nucleotides read TGTGCCTGGAGGACTATCGGCGGGGTCTACGAGCAGTACTTC.

CDR3 sequence (DNA): TGTGCCAGCAGTTCCCGGGACAGGGGGCTCTATGGCTACACCTTC. This gives the protein CASSSRDRGLYGYTF. V usage is TRBV9 and J usage is TRBJ1-2; 12 bases agree with TRBD1. Per germline, CDR1 SGDLS and CDR2 YYNGEE. The CDR3 spans 15 residues. V trimming: 5 bases; J trimming: 4 bases; junction bases outside the gene matches: 6.

The chain recombines TRBV15 with TRBJ1-5, with 9 nucleotides matching TRBD1. CDR3 length equals 20 residues. From germline, CDR1 is LNHNV and CDR2 YYDKDF (reference sequence). V shed 0 bases and J 8 bases; nucleotides not matched to a gene: 20. The CDR3 DNA reads TGTGCCACCAGCAGAGATCGAATCCCCTTATTGGGACAGGGAGGAGAGCCCCAGCATTTT. Amino acids: CATSRDRIPLLGQGGEPQHF.

This rearrangement joins TRBV3-1 to TRBJ2-5; TRBD2 agrees at 14 bases. The germline V gene encodes CDR1 LGHDT and CDR2 YNNKEL (reference sequence). The length of the CDR3 is 17 residues. Losses at the gene ends were 6 bases for V and 5 bases for J; bases not matched to a gene: 11. The CDR3 is CASSPGLAGGYTETQYF. CDR3 in DNA: TGTGCCAGCAGTCCCGGACTAGCGGGAGGCTATACGGAGACCCAGTACTTC.

The V gene is TRBV20-1, the J gene TRBJ1-2; D is possibly TRBD1 (6 bases). The CDR3 totals 13 residues. Between the trimmed V and J ends, which lost 3 bases and 7 bases, there was a span of 15 bases. Germline lookup yields CDR1 DFQATT and CDR2 SNEGSKA (reference sequence). The CDR3 DNA follows: TGCAGTGCTAGCCGAGGACAGTTCCGTGGCTACACCTTC. It yields the protein CSASRGQFRGYTF.

The table lists this clonotype with a count of one. This chain connects TRBV5-1 to TRBJ2-5, with no clear D. V was cut by 4 bases and J by 6 bases, with 10 bases left in between. This CDR3 comprises 12 residues. Germline CDR1 and CDR2: SGHRS and YFSETQ. The CDR3 loop is CASSPGGQTQYF. CDR3 DNA: TGCGCCAGCAGCCCCGGCGGCCAGACCCAGTACTTC.

The chain recombines TRBV7-9 with TRBJ1-1; D remains unclear. V was cut by 0 bases and J by 3 bases, with 11 bases left in between. The germline gives CDR1 SEHNR, CDR2 FQNEAQ (reference sequence). CDR3 length equals 15 residues. In nucleotides, the CDR3 is TGTGCCAGCAGCTTAGCTTACGGTGGGGACACTGAAGCTTTCTTT. It yields the protein CASSLAYGGDTEAFF.

The V call is TRBV28, the J call TRBJ1-1; D is uncertain. There are 14 residues in the CDR3. Germline CDR1 reads MDHEN; CDR2 reads SYDVKM. Between the trimmed V and J ends, which lost 3 bases and 2 bases, there was a span of 10 bases. The CDR3 nucleotides are TGTGCCAGCAGTTTTCCCGGGGTTAACACTGAAGCTTTCTTT. The encoded protein is CASSFPGVNTEAFF.

This clonotype has only a few counts. The rearrangement uses TRBV4-1 and TRBJ2-5; a weak D match, TRBD2 (6 bases). V was pared by 1 base and J by 4 bases, with 13 bases between. Germline values: CDR1 MGHRA, CDR2 YSYEKL. The CDR3 length is 15 residues. CDR3 loop: CASSQVNGGRETQYF. The DNA of the CDR3 is TGCGCCAGCAGCCAAGTGAACGGGGGAAGAGAGACCCAGTACTTC.

This rearrangement joins TRBV18 to TRBJ1-2; the D gene is possibly TRBD1 (5 bases). Germline V gives CDR1 KGHSH, CDR2 LQKENI. The length of the CDR3 is 17 residues. Trimming cost V 0 bases and J 2 bases, with 16 bases left between them. CDR3 sequence (DNA): TGTGCCAGCTCACCACCCAGGGAGAGTTTGGGAAACTATGGCTACACCTTC. Translation gives CASSPPRESLGNYGYTF.

The chain is built from TRBV12-5 and TRBJ2-7; D gene uncertain. Per the germline V gene, CDR1 is LGHNT and CDR2 is FRNRAP. This CDR3 has 14 amino acids. V lost 2 bases and J lost 0, with 8 bases in between. This CDR3 reads CASGLWGTSYEQYF. The CDR3 DNA sequence: TGTGCTAGTGGTTTGTGGGGTACCTCCTACGAGCAGTACTTC.